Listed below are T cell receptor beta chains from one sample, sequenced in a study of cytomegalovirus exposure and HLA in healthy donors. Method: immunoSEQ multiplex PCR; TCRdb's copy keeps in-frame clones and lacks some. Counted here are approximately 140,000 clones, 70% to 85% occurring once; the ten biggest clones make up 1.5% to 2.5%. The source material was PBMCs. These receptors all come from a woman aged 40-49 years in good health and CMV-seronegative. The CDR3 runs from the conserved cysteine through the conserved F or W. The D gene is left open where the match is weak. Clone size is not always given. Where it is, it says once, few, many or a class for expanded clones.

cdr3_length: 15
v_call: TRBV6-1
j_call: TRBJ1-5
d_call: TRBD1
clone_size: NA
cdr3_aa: CASSPGTEVYQPQHF
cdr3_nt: TGTGCCAGCAGCCCCGGGACAGAGGTCTATCAGCCCCAGCATTTT

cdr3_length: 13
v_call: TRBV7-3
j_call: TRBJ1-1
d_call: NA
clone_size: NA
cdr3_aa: CASSLKAGTEAFF
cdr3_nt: TGTGCCAGCAGCCTAAAGGCCGGGACTGAAGCTTTCTTT

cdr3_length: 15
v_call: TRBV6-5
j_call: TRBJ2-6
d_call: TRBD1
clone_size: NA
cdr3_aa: CASRTGGHGANVLTF
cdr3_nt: TGTGCCAGCAGGACAGGGGGTCATGGGGCCAACGTCCTGACTTTC

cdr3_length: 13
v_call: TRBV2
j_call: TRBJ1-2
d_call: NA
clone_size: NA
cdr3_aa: CASSPEVALGYTF
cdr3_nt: TGTGCCAGCAGTCCTGAAGTAGCACTTGGCTACACCTTC

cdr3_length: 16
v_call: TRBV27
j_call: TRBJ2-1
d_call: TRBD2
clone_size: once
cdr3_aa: CASSLLAGAHYNEQFF
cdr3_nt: TGTGCCAGCAGTTTATTAGCGGGAGCCCACTACAATGAGCAGTTCTTC

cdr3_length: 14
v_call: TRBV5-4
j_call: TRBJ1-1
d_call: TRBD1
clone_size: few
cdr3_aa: CASSSTGGGTEAFF
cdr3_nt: TGTGCCAGCAGCTCAACAGGGGGCGGCACTGAAGCTTTCTTT

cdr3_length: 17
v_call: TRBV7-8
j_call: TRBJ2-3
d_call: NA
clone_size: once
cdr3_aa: CASSFRLYRREKDTQYF
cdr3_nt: TGTGCCAGCAGCTTTCGTCTTTACCGCAGGGAAAAAGATACGCAGTATTTT

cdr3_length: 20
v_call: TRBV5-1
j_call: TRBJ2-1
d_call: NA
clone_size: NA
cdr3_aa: CASQTPVGASSGDLYNEQFF
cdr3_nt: TGCGCCAGCCAGACCCCGGTGGGAGCGTCTTCTGGCGATTTATACAATGAGCAGTTCTTC

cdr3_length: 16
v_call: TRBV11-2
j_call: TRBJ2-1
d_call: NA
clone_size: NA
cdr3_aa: CASSYLGAERNNEQFF
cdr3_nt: TGTGCCAGCAGCTACTTAGGCGCGGAAAGAAACAATGAGCAGTTCTTC

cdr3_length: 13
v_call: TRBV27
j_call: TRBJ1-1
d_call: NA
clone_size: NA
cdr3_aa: CASSFYSGVEAFF
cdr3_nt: TGTGCCAGCAGTTTTTATTCGGGGGTTGAAGCTTTCTTT

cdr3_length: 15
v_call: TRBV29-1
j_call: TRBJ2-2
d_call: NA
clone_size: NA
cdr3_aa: CSVESGYANTGELFF
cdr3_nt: TGCAGCGTTGAGAGCGGTTACGCGAACACCGGGGAGCTGTTTTTT

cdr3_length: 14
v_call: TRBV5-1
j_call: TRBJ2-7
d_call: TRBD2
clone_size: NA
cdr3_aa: CASTPLAGELEQYF
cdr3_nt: TGCGCCAGCACCCCACTAGCGGGAGAACTTGAGCAGTACTTC

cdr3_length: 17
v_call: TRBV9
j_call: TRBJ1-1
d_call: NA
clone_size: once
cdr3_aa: CASSPRVDRSRVAEAFF
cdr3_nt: TGTGCCAGCAGCCCGAGAGTCGACCGCTCGAGGGTGGCTGAAGCTTTCTTT

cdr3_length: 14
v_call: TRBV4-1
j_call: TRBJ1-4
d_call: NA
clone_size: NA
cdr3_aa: CASSDRLKNEKLFF
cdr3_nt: TGCGCCAGCAGTGACAGGTTGAAGAATGAAAAACTGTTTTTT

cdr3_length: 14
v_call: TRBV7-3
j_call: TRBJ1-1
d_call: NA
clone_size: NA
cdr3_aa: CASSLRGVNTEAFF
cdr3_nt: TGTGCCAGCAGCTTACGGGGGGTGAACACTGAAGCTTTCTTT

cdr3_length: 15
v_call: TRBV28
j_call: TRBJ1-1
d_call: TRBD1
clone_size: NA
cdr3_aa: CASKGARLRDTEAFF
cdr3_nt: TGTGCCAGCAAGGGGGCAAGGTTACGAGACACTGAAGCTTTCTTT

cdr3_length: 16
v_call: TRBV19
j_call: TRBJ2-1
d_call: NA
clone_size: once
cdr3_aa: CASSITPARSYNEQFF
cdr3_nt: TGTGCCAGTAGTATCACCCCGGCGAGGTCCTACAATGAGCAGTTCTTC

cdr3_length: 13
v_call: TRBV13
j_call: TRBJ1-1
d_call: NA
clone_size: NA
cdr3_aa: CASSLDPSGEKIF
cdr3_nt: TGTGCCAGCAGCTTAGACCCGTCAGGGGAAAAGATCTTT

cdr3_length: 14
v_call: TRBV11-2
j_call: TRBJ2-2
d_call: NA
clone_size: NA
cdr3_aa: CASSLGQYTGELFF
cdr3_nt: TGTGCCAGCAGCTTAGGACAGTACACCGGGGAGCTGTTTTTT

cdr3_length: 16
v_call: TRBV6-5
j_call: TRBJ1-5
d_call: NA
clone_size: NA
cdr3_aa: CASSYRRKGSNQPQHF
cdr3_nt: TGTGCCAGCAGTTACCGGAGAAAAGGTAGCAATCAGCCCCAGCATTTT

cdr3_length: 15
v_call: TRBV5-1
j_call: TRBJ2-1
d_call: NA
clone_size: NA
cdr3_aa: CASSLSGSGWDEQFF
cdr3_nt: TGCGCCAGCAGCTTGAGCGGGTCAGGGTGGGATGAGCAGTTCTTC

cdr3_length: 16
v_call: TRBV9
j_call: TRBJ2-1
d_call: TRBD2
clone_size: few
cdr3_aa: CASSIGSSGRASEQFF
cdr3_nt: TGTGCCAGCAGCATAGGGTCTAGCGGGAGGGCCAGTGAGCAGTTCTTC

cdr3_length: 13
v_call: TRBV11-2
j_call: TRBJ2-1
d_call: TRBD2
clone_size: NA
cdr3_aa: CASSLDAGGTKFF
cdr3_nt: TGTGCCAGCAGCTTAGATGCGGGAGGGACGAAGTTCTTC

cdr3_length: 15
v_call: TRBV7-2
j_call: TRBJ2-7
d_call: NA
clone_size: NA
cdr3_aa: CASSPQGGWVGEQYF
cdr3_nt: TGTGCCAGCAGCCCCCAGGGTGGATGGGTCGGCGAGCAGTACTTC

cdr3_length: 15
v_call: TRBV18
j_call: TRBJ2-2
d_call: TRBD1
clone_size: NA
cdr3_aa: CASSPGTEKSGELFF
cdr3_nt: TGTGCCAGCTCACCCGGGACAGAGAAATCCGGGGAGCTGTTTTTT

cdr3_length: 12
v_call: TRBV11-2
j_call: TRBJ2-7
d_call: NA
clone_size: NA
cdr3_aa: CASSSRRSEQYF
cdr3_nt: TGTGCCAGCAGCTCCCGGAGGAGCGAGCAGTACTTC

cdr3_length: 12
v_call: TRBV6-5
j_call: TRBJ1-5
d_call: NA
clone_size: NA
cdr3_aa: CASSSGVQPQHF
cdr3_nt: TGTGCCAGCAGTTCGGGAGTTCAGCCCCAGCATTTT

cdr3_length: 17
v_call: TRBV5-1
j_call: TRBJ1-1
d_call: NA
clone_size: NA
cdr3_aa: CASSLGPRGFANTEAFF
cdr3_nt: TGCGCCAGCAGCTTGGGACCTAGAGGGTTCGCGAACACTGAAGCTTTCTTT

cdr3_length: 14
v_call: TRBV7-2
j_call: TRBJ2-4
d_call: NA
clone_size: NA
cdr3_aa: CASSDWGQQNIQYF
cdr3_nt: TGTGCCAGCAGCGATTGGGGGCAGCAAAACATTCAGTACTTC

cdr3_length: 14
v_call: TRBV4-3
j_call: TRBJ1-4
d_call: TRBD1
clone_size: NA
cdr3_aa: CASSSIGGGEKLFF
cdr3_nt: TGCGCCAGCAGCTCTATAGGGGGCGGCGAAAAACTGTTTTTT

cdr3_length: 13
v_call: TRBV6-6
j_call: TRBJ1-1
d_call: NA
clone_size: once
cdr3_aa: CASTPGGVTEAFF
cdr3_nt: TGTGCCAGCACTCCCGGCGGGGTCACTGAAGCTTTCTTT

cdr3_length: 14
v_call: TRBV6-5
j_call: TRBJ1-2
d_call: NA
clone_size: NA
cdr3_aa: CASSYGQGNYGYTF
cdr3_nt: TGTGCCAGCAGTTACGGGCAGGGAAACTATGGCTACACCTTC

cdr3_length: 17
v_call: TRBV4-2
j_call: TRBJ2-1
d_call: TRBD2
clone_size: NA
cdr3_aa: CASSQVLTGGLYNEQFF
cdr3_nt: TGTGCCAGCAGCCAAGTCTTAACGGGAGGGTTATACAATGAGCAGTTCTTC

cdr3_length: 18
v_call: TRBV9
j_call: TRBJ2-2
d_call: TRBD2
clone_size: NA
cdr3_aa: CASSVEVGTSGKTGELFF
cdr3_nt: TGTGCCAGCAGCGTAGAAGTAGGAACTAGCGGGAAAACCGGGGAGCTGTTTTTT

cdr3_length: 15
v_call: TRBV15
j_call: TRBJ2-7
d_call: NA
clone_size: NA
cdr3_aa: CATSRAERVSYEQYF
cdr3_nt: TGTGCCACCAGCAGAGCAGAGAGGGTCTCCTACGAGCAGTACTTC

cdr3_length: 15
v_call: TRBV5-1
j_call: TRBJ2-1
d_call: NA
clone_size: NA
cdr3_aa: CASSLDGSNWNEQFF
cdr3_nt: TGCGCCAGCAGCTTGGACGGGAGCAATTGGAATGAGCAGTTCTTC

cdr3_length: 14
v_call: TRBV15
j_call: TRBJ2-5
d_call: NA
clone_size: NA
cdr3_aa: CATSRDRQQETQYF
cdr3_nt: TGTGCCACCAGCAGAGATCGACAGCAAGAGACCCAGTACTTC

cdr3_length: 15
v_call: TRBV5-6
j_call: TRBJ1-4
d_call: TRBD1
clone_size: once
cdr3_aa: CASSLVTGGSEKLFF
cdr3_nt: TGTGCCAGCAGCTTGGTTACAGGGGGCAGTGAAAAACTGTTTTTT

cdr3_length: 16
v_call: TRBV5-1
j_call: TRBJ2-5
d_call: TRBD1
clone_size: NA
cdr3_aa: CASSPGLDRERETQYF
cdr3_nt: TGCGCCAGCAGCCCCGGACTGGACAGGGAACGAGAGACCCAGTACTTC

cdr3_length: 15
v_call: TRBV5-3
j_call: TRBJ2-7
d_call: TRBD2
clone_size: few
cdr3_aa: CARSWPLAGVYEQYF
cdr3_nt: TGTGCCAGAAGCTGGCCACTAGCGGGAGTCTACGAGCAGTACTTC

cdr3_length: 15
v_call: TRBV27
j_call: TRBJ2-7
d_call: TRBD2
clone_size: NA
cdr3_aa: CASRGLAHGSYEQYF
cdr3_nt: TGTGCCAGCAGGGGACTAGCGCATGGGTCCTACGAGCAGTACTTC

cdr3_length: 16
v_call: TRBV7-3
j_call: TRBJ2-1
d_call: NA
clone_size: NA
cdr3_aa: CASSLWVGGAYNEQFF
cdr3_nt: TGTGCCAGCAGCTTATGGGTAGGGGGGGCCTACAATGAGCAGTTCTTC

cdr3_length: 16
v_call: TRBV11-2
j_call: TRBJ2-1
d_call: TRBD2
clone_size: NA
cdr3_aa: CASSFREGLSYNEQFF
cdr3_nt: TGTGCCAGCAGCTTCCGGGAGGGCCTCTCCTACAATGAGCAGTTCTTC

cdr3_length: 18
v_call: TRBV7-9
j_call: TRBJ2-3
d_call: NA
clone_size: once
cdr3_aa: CSSSSSSGLAPSTDTQYF
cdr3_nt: TGTTCCAGCAGCTCCTCCAGCGGTTTGGCCCCTAGCACAGATACGCAGTATTTT

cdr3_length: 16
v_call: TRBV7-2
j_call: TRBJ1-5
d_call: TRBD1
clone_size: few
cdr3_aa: CASSPAGQGTLRPQHF
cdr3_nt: TGTGCCAGCAGTCCAGCGGGACAGGGGACGTTGAGGCCCCAGCATTTT

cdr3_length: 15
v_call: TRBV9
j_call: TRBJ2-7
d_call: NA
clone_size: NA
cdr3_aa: CASAPGPGTADEQYF
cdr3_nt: TGTGCCAGCGCCCCCGGACCGGGAACGGCGGACGAGCAGTACTTC

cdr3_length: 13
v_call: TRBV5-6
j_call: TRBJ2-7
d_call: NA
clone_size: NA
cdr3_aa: CASSPGLSYEQYF
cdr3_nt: TGTGCCAGCAGCCCGGGACTGAGCTACGAGCAGTACTTC

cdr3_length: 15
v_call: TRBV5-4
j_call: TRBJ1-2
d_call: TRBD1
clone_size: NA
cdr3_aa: CASSRGQGALYGYTF
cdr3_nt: TGTGCCAGCAGCCGCGGACAGGGGGCACTCTATGGCTACACCTTC

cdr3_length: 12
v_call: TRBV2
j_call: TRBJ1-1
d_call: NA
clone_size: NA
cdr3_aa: CASFLGSTEAFF
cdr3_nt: TGTGCCAGCTTTTTGGGGAGCACTGAAGCTTTCTTT

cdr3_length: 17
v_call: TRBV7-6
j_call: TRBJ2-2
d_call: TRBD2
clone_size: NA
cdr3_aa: CASSMTTSGSSSGELFF
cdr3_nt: TGTGCCAGCAGCATGACGACTAGCGGGAGTAGTAGCGGGGAGCTGTTTTTT

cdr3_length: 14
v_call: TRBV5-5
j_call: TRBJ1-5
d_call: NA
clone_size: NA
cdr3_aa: CASSSRREARPQHF
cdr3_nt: TGTGCCAGCAGTTCTCGGAGGGAGGCTCGGCCCCAGCATTTT

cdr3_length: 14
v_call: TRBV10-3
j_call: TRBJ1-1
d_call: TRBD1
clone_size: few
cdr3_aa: CAIRRTGVTTEAFF
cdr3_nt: TGTGCCATCAGGAGGACAGGGGTTACCACTGAAGCTTTCTTT

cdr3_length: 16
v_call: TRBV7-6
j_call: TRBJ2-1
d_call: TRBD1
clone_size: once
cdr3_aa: CASTFLGTDPYNEQFF
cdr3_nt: TGTGCCAGCACCTTCCTAGGGACAGACCCATACAATGAGCAGTTCTTC

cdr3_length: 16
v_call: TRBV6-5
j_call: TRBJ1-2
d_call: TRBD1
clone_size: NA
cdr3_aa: CASSLYPGQGIYGYTF
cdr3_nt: TGTGCCAGCAGTTTATACCCGGGACAGGGAATCTATGGCTACACCTTC

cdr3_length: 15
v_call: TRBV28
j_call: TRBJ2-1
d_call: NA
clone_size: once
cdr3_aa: CASSLVGDRYNEQFF
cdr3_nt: TGTGCCAGCAGTTTAGTGGGAGATCGGTACAATGAGCAGTTCTTC

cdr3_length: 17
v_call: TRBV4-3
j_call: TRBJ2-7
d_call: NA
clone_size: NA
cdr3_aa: CASSLRGGPGVPYEQYF
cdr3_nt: TGCGCCAGCAGCCTAAGAGGGGGTCCAGGGGTCCCCTACGAGCAGTACTTC

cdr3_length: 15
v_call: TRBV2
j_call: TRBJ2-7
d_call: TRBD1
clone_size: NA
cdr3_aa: CASSDRDRTSYEQYF
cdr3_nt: TGTGCCAGCAGTGATCGGGACAGGACCTCCTACGAGCAGTACTTC

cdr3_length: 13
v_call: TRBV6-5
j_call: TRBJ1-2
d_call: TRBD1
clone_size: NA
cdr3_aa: CASSETGNYGYTF
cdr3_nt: TGTGCCAGCAGTGAGACAGGGAACTATGGCTACACCTTC

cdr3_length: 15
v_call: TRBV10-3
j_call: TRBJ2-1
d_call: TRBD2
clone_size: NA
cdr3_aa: CAISEAGGIIDEQFF
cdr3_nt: TGTGCCATCTCGGAAGCGGGAGGAATTATCGATGAGCAGTTCTTC

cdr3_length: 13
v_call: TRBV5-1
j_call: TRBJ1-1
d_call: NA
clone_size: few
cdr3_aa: CASSLTRNTEAFF
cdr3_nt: TGCGCCAGCAGCTTGACTAGGAACACTGAAGCTTTCTTT